The following is a T cell receptor beta chain sequence with its context. These data are taken from a study of blood T cell repertoires in COVID-19. Study details: COVID-19 samples collected from the United States, Italy and Spain covered acute and convalescent phases. The analysed material was cDNA or gDNA that came from T cells, B-cell-depleted T cells, or PBMCs.

As processed by the authors: Reference gene primers were amplified, and this amplification served to estimate nucleated cell counts. Profiled with immunoSEQ multiplex PCR; TCRdb holds only in-frame clones, not every one. The V and J calls and the clone size are those of that table, but D and trimming were determined from the DNA. The sample comprises about 260,000 clones, around four fifths of which are singletons, and about 4.3% rests with the top ten. Germline V gene sequence: CDR1 LGHDT, CDR2 YNNKEL (reference sequence). The CDR3 contains 17 residues. The V gene end was trimmed by 0 bases and the J gene end by 6 bases; junction bases not matched to a gene: 9.

The source of this sequence is a man aged 55 to 69 who had recovered from COVID-19. The V gene is TRBV3-1 (or the pseudogene TRBV3-2), the J gene TRBJ2-1; 9 bases are shared with TRBD2. Input material: peripheral blood. CDR3 DNA sequence: TGTGCCAGCAGCCAAGATGGGACGGGACTAGCCTCCAATGAGCAGTTCTTC. Its translation is CASSQDGTGLASNEQFF.